This entry features one TCR beta chain sequence. No antigen is known for it. Base qualities are not at hand, and no much larger clone is one base apart. These data are taken from a study of blood T cell repertoires in COVID-19 (TCRdb year 2020). A note on the overall study: Samples covering the acute and convalescent phases of COVID-19 were provided by collaborators in the United States, Italy and Spain. Deeply sampled blood TCRbeta repertoires from subjects exposed to, actively infected with, or recovered from COVID-19 were included in the dataset. Samples came from the ongoing ImmuneRACE study (first 160 participants) plus 1,254 subjects from 6 global collaborators. Where available, HLA class I and class II types were obtained from metadata supplied by the sample provider rather than from assay-based typing. The prospective study material was composed of cDNA or gDNA derived from T cells, B-cell-depleted T cells, or PBMCs. A freely available public database, intended as a resource for researchers studying the immune response to SARS-CoV-2, is where the repertoires were released. The sample metadata nearly always contained a de-identified subject ID, COVID-19 status, age in years and sex. Broader findings and caveats from the paper: The quantity of clinical and demographic metadata differed by source and by participant and was supplied without curation.

The germline V gene (reference sequence) supplies CDR1 LNHDA and CDR2 SQIVND. Germline trimming: 7 bases from V, 7 bases from J; junction bases outside gene matches: 10. The CDR3 numbers 16 residues from cysteine through phenylalanine. Only CDR3 DNA remains: 48 bases, in frame from the first base. One collaborating source in Seattle enrolled patients during active infection and followed them longitudinally through the course of disease. Collaborating institutions collected whole blood in K2EDTA tubes following their own protocols. For TCRbeta analysis, collaborator samples were shipped as frozen whole blood, as isolated PBMCs, or as DNA extracted from either sample type. The immunoSEQ Assay, a bias-controlled multiplex PCR, was used to amplify TCRbeta CDR3 regions from genomic DNA. Regarding the original processing steps: Within the assay, amplification of reference gene primers was used to estimate how many nucleated cells each sample contained. Sequence reads were collapsed and filtered to measure the absolute abundance of every unique TCRbeta CDR3 rearrangement. Productive Simpson clonality was computed per sample as the square root of Simpson's diversity index over productive rearrangements. Entries here come from immuneACCESS through TCRdb and include only in-frame sequences with V and J called. Some clones fail to appear in such tables; in the studies checked, an unresolved V gene covers under half of the shortfall, and the cause of the remainder is unknown. V, J and clone size were drawn from that table, and D and trimming were deduced from the DNA. Within this sample are over 150,000 clones, with roughly four fifths of them counted one time only. Together, the top ten hold about 12% of the sample.

The rearranged chain carries TRBV19 and TRBJ2-1, with 13 bases aligning to TRBD2. The specimen was peripheral blood. The TCR was taken from a woman aged 60-70 years with COVID-19, enrolled during active disease. The CDR3 here reads CASTRTSGGSRNEQFF. The DNA sequence is as follows: TGTGCCAGTACCAGGACTAGCGGGGGTTCGCGAAATGAGCAGTTCTTC. With the portions outside the CDR3 filled from the reference TRBV19 and TRBJ2-1 genes, the complete variable region becomes DGGITQSPKYLFRKEGQNVTLSCEQNLNHDAMYWYRQDPGQGLRLIYYSQIVNDFQKGDIAEGYSVSREKKESFPLTVTSAQKNPTAFYLCASTRTSGGSRNEQFFGPGTRLTVL.